This T cell receptor beta chain was identified in a study of regulatory T cells in long-lasting Graves disease. Study conclusions and caveats: The TCR repertoire of persistent Graves' patients was less diverse than that of newly diagnosed ones.

For TCR beta, libraries came from iRepertoire HTBI primers and Arm-PCR of CDR3 regions. One entry per CDR3 protein results from TCRdb running MiXCR on the multiplex PCR reads. The sample includes 400,000 or so distinct CDR3 sequences, around 21% seen only once; the top ten take less than 25%. A remark on this clonotype: Its antigen is as yet unknown.

Time point indicated: persistent/refractory GD, antithyroid drugs over 5 years with positive TRAb. Scientists built the TCR library using RNA that was extracted from PBMCs. The ends were cut back, 3 bases at V and 5 bases at J, with 13 bases in the middle. CDR3 length: 13 residues. CDR1 is GTSNPN and CDR2 is SVGIG in the germline V gene (reference sequence). The receptor was derived from a female donor with Graves disease. The specimen was peripheral blood mononuclear cells (PBMCs), collected when the disease was refractory, from a patient treated with antithyroid drugs. The chain employs TRBV30 and TRBJ1-1; D gene uncertain. The DNA for the CDR3 is TGTGCCTGGAGCGTCAAGAGTGGGACTGAAGCTTTCTTT. Protein sequence: CAWSVKSGTEAFF. The entire variable domain, with the rest obtained from reference TRBV30 and TRBJ1-1, is as follows: SQTIHQWPATLVQPVGSPLSLECTVEGTSNPNLYWYRQAAGRGLQLLFYSVGIGQISSEVPQNLSASRPQDRQFILSSKKLLLSDSGFYLCAWSVKSGTEAFFGQGTRLTVV.